This T cell receptor beta chain appears in the sequencing data of a study of cytomegalovirus exposure and HLA in healthy donors. Study-wide results and caveats: It was in a later analysis that TCR association rates were seen to vary by HLA locus, highest for DRB1 and lowest for HLA-C. A later analysis reportedly found that, within productive TCRs, an Asian-associated ancestry cluster had fewer N-insertions than the mean observed across the roughly 730 donors. With later analysis, a missense DCLRE1C variant became linked to TCR beta V- and J-gene trimming. By a later analysis, the bulk of CMV-associated TCR beta chains appeared HLA-restricted.

In the case of this clone: Its antigen is unknown.

Researchers ran the PCR with 60 Vbeta and 13 Jbeta primers. Profiling relied on immunoSEQ multiplex PCR, and the TCRdb table lists in-frame clones only, not all of them. The sample holds some 110,000 clones, around 74% seen once. The sequence derives from a woman aged 40 to 50 in good health and CMV-seropositive. Sequencing was performed on PBMCs.

The CDR3 DNA is TGCAGCGTCGCACCTAGCGGGAGCACAGATACGCAGTATTTT. Its translation is CSVAPSGSTDTQYF. V gene TRBV29-1 combines with J gene TRBJ2-3, with TRBD2 matching 8 bases. Germline loops: CDR1 SQVTM, CDR2 ANQGSEA. The ends lost 6 bases at V and 0 bases at J; junction bases unmatched: 5. This CDR3 has 14 residues.